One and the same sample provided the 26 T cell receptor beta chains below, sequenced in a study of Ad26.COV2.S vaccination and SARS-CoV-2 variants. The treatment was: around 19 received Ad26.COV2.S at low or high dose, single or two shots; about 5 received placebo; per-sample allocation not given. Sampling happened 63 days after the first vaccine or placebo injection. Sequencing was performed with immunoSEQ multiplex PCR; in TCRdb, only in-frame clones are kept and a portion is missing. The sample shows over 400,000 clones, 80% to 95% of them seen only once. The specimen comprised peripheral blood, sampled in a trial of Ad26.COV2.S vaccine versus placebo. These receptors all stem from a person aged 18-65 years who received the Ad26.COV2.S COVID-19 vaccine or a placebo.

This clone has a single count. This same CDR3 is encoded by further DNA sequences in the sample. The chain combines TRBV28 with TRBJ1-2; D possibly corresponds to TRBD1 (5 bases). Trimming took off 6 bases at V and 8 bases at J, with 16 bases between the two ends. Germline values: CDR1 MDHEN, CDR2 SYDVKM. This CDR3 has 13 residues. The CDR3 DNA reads TGTGCCAGCAGACAAAGGGGAAATGGAGGCTACACCTTC. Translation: CASRQRGNGGYTF.

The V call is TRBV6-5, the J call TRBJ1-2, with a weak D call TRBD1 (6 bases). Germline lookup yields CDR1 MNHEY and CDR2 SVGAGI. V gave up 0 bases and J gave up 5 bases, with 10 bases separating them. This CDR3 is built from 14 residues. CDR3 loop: CASSYSIGGYGYTF. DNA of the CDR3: TGTGCCAGCAGTTACTCGATAGGGGGTTATGGCTACACCTTC.

CDR3 sequence: CASSERMRRDTGELFF. The CDR3 nucleotides are TGTGCCAGCAGTGAAAGAATGCGCCGAGACACCGGGGAGCTGTTTTTT. V usage is TRBV6-1 and J usage is TRBJ2-2; the D is unclear. The CDR3 covers 16 residues. The germline V gene encodes CDR1 MNHNS and CDR2 SASEGT. V was clipped by 2 bases and J by 3 bases, with 13 bases between them.

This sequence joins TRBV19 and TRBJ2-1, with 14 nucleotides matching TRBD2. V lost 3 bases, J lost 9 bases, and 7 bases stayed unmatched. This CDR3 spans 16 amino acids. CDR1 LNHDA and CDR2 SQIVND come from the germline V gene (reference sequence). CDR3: CASSMTLTSGGGEQFF. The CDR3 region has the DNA TGTGCCAGTAGTATGACTCTGACTAGCGGGGGGGGTGAGCAGTTCTTC.

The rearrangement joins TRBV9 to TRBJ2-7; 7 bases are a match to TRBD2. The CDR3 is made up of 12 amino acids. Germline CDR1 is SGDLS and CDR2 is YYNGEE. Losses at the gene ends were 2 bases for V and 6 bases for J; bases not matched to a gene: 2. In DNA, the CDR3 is TGTGCCAGCAGCGTCTGGGGGGGCGAGCAGTACTTC. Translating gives CASSVWGGEQYF.

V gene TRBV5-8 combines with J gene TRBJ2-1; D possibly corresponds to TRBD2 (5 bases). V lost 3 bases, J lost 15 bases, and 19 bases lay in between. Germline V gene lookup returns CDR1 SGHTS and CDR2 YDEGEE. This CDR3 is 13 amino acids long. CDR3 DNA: TGTGCCAGCAGCTCGGACTGGGGAGAAGTTTGGTTCTTC. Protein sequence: CASSSDWGEVWFF.

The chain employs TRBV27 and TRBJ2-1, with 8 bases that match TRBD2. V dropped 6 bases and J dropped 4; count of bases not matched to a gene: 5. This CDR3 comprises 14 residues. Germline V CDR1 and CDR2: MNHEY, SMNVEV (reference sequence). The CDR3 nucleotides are TGTGCCAGCAGCCCGGGCGGGAGGTACAATGAGCAGTTCTTC. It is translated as CASSPGGRYNEQFF.

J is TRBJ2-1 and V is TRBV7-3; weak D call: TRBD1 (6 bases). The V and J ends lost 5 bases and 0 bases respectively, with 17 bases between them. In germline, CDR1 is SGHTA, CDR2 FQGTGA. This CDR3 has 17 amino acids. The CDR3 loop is CASSPGWGPSSYNEQFF. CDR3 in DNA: TGTGCCAGCAGCCCAGGGTGGGGGCCGAGCTCCTACAATGAGCAGTTCTTC.

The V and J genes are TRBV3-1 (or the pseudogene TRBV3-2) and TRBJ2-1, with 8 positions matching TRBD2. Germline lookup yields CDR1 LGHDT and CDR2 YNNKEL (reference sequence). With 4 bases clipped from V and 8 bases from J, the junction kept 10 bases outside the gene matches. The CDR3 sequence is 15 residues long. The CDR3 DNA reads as TGTGCCAGCAGCCCCCGTAGCGGGACGGTCGATGAGCAGTTCTTC. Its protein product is CASSPRSGTVDEQFF.

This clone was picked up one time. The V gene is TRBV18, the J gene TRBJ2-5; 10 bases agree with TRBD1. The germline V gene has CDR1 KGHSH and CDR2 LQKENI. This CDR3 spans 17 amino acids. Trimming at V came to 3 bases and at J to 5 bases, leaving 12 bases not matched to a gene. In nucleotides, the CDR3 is TGTGCCAGCTCACCCTATTTCTTGACAGGGGGCCATGAGACCCAGTACTTC. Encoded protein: CASSPYFLTGGHETQYF. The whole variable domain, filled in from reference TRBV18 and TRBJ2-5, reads NAGVMQNPRHLVRRRGQEARLRCSPMKGHSHVYWYRQLPEEGLKFMVYLQKENIIDESGMPKERFSAEFPKEGPSILRIQQVVRGDSAAYFCASSPYFLTGGHETQYFGPGTRLLVL.

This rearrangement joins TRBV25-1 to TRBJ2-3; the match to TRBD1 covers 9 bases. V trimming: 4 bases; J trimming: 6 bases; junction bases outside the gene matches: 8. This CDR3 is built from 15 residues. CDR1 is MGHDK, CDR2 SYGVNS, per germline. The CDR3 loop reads CASSVRDRAYDTQYF. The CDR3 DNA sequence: TGTGCCAGCAGTGTCCGGGACAGGGCGTATGATACGCAGTATTTT.

The CDR3 spells CASRYPQVGMLSTEAFF. The CDR3 region has the DNA TGTGCCAGCAGGTATCCGCAGGTCGGTATGTTGAGCACTGAAGCTTTCTTT. The genes are TRBV2 and TRBJ1-1; D is uncertain. V lost 6 bases, J lost 4 bases, and 24 bases lay in between. Germline loops: CDR1 SNHLY, CDR2 FYNNEI. The CDR3 extends over 17 amino acids.

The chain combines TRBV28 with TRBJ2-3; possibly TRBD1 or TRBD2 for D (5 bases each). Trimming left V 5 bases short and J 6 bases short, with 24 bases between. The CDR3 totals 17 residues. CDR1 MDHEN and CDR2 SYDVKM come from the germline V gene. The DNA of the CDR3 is TGTGCCAGCAGTCGGCCACAAGGGGCGCTTGGGACCGATACGCAGTATTTT. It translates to CASSRPQGALGTDTQYF. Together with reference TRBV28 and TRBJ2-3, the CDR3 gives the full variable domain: DVKVTQSSRYLVKRTGEKVFLECVQDMDHENMFWYRQDPGLGLRLIYFSYDVKMKEKGDIPEGYSVSREKKERFSLILESASTNQTSMYLCASSRPQGALGTDTQYFGPGTRLTVL.

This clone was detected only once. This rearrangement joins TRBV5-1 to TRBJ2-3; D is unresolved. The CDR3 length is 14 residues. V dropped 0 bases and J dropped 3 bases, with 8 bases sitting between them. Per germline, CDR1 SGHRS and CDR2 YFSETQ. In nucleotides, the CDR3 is TGCGCCAGCAGCTTGGAGGCAGTGACAGATACGCAGTATTTT. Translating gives CASSLEAVTDTQYF.

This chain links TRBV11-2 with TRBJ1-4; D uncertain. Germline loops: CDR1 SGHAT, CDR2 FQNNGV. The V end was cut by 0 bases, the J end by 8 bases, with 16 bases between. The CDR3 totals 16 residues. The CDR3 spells CASSLDAPHMKEKLFF. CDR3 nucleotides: TGTGCCAGCAGCTTAGACGCTCCCCACATGAAGGAAAAACTGTTTTTT.

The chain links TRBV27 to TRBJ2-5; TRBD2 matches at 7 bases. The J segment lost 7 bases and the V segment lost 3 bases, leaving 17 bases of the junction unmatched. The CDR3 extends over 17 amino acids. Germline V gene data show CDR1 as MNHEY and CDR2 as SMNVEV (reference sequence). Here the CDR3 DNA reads TGTGCCAGCAGTTTCCAAGGAGAGTCTAGCGGACCCGTGACCCAGTACTTC. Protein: CASSFQGESSGPVTQYF.

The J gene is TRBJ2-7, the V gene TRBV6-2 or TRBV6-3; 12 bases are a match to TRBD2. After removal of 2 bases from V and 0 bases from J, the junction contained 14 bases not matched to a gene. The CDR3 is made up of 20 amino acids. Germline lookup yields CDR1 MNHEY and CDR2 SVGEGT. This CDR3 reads CASSYRLTSGRRLASYEQYF. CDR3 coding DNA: TGTGCCAGCAGTTACCGGCTGACTAGCGGGAGACGGCTTGCCTCCTACGAGCAGTACTTC.

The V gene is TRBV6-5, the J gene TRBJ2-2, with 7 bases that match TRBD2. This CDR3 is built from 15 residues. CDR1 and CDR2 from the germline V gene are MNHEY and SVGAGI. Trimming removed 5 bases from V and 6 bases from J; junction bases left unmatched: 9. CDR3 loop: CASSRGGRVAGELFF. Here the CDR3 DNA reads TGTGCCAGCAGTCGGGGAGGGAGGGTCGCCGGGGAGCTGTTTTTT.

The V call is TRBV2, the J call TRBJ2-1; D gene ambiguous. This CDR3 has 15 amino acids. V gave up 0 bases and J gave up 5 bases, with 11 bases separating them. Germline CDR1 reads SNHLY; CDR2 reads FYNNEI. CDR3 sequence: CASSEALLVNNEQFF. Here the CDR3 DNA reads TGTGCCAGCAGTGAAGCGCTACTCGTCAACAATGAGCAGTTCTTC.

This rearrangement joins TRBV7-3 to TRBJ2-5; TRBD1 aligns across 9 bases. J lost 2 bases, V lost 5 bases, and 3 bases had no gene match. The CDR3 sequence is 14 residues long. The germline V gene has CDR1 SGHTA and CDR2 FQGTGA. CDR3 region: CASSVDRGQETQYF. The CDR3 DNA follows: TGTGCCAGCAGCGTAGACAGGGGGCAAGAGACCCAGTACTTC.

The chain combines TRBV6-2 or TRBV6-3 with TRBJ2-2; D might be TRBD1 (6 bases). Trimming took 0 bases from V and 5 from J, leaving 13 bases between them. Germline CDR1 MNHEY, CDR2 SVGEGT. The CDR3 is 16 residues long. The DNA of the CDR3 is TGTGCCAGCAGTTACTCACAGGGAAGTCGGACCGGGGAGCTGTTTTTT. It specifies CASSYSQGSRTGELFF.

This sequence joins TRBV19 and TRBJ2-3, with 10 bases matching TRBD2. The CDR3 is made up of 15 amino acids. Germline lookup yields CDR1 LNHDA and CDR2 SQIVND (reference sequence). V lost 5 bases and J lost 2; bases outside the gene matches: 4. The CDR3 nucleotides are TGTGCCAGTAGTCAGCGGGAGGGCCTCACAGATACGCAGTATTTT. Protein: CASSQREGLTDTQYF.

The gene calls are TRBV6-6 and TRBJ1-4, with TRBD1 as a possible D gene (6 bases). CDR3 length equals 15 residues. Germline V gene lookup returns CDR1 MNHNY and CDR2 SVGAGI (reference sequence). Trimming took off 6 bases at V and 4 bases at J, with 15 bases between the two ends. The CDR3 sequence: CASRRNRENNEKLFF. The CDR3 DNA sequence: TGTGCCAGCAGACGGAACAGGGAAAATAATGAAAAACTGTTTTTT.

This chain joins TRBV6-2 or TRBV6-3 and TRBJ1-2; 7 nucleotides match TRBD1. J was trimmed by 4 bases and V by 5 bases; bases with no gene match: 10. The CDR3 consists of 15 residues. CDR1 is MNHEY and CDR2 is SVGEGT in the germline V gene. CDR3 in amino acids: CASSGPGQNFYGYTF. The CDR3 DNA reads TGTGCCAGCAGTGGGCCGGGACAGAACTTCTATGGCTACACCTTC.

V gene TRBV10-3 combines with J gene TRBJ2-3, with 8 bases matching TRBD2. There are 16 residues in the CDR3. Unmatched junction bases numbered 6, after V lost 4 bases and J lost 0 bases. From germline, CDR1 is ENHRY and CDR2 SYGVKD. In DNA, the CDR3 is TGTGCCATCAGTGGGCTAGCGGGTACTAGCACAGATACGCAGTATTTT. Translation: CAISGLAGTSTDTQYF.

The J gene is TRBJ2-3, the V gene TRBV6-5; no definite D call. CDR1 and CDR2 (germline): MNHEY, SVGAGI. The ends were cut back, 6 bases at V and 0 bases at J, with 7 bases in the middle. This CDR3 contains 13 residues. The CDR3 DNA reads TGTGCCAGCAGCGATCGAAGCACAGATACGCAGTATTTT. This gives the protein CASSDRSTDTQYF.